This T cell receptor (beta chain) was recovered during a study of cytomegalovirus exposure and HLA in healthy donors (dated by TCRdb to about 2017). Some background on the complete study: A later analysis indicated that the roughly 130 validation repertoires were generated on the platform also employed for the 650 to 850 repertoires of the first cohort. The study aimed to test whether cataloging public T cell receptors could reveal signatures of past pathogen exposure. A separate validation cohort of 100 to 150 different subjects was used in addition to the roughly 670-subject first cohort. High-throughput TCR immunosequencing, statistical association of individual TCRs with disease status, and machine learning were combined to predict cytomegalovirus infection status. The investigation overall reported the following: It was suggested by the authors that the approach could potentially be generalized to other disease states and immunological phenotypes. The classifier was reported to diagnose cytomegalovirus status with high specificity and sensitivity in both the original cohort and the validation cohort. A later analysis lacked HLA typing for the validation cohort, so it scored co-occurrence in that cohort across all 120 repertoires. Most TCR sequences were observed very rarely across donors, whereas some public TCRs were present in many individuals. In vitro tests confirmed that a few of the cytomegalovirus-associated TCR beta chains recognize cytomegalovirus antigens. A later analysis found that TCRs clustered in the first cohort also tended to co-occur in the approximately 120 validation repertoires, with 94% of cluster scores above 0. The study gave a list of 150 to 200 TCR beta chains associated with cytomegalovirus.

Trimming at the junction amounts to 1 base on V and 1 base on J, and the germline ends lie 16 bases apart. CDR1 and CDR2 are read off the germline V gene as SGHDN and FVKESK. The CDR3 covers 17 residues, taking in both the cysteine and the phenylalanine. Only CDR3 DNA remains: 51 bases, in frame from the first base. With regard to this clone: The antigen it binds to is not known. Nothing much larger sits one base from this clone, and base qualities are not available.

The donors belonged to the validation cohort of about 130 subjects, which was separate from the roughly 670-subject first cohort. Libraries came from the immunoSEQ multiplex PCR assay. As for the original processing: A statistical classification framework was built for diagnosing cytomegalovirus status from the catalog of TCR beta chain sequences. In TCRdb, the immuneACCESS table is reduced to in-frame sequences with V and J assigned. These tables do not hold every clone; where another copy was compared, an unresolved V gene accounts for under half, and the others remain unexplained. V, J and clone size reflect that table, while D and trimming were determined from the DNA. Here the sample has tens of thousands of clones; around 95% occur a single time. The biggest ten clones account for about 4.1% of the sample.

The TCR sequence derives from a man aged 18 to 29 in good health and CMV-seropositive. The rearrangement combines TRBV14 with TRBJ1-1; no D gene is confidently identified. What was sequenced was PBMCs. The DNA sequence follows: TGTGCCAGCAGCCAAGGAGTATGGGCACTGACGAACACTGAAGCTTTCTTT. Translated, this gives CASSQGVWALTNTEAFF. Supplemented by the reference TRBV14 and TRBJ1-1 proteins around the CDR3, the complete variable domain is EAGVTQFPSHSVIEKGQTVTLRCDPISGHDNLYWYRRVMGKEIKFLLHFVKESKQDESGMPNNRFLAERTGGTYSTLKVQPAELEDSGVYFCASSQGVWALTNTEAFFGQGTRLTVV.